Included here is one T cell receptor beta chain sequence, with context. The antigen is unknown. The sample originates from a study of T cell responses to AZD1222 COVID-19 vaccine. Study at large: Pooled samples include second doses given at about 4 or 12 weeks.

Produced via immunoSEQ multiplex PCR; TCRdb's table is partial and in-frame only. The table shows around 160,000 clones, with about 91% occurring only once. Looked up from germline, CDR1 is MRHNA and CDR2 is SNTAGT. With 2 bases clipped from V and 6 bases from J, the junction kept 4 bases outside the gene matches. The CDR3 is made up of 14 amino acids. General study points: Donors skewed white British and female; clonal diversity was possibly underestimated.

This TCR was recovered from an adult in good health. This chain links TRBV6-4 with TRBJ2-4; 7 bases line up with TRBD2. The source material was peripheral blood, sampled on day 0 of AZD1222 vaccination. The DNA for the CDR3 is TGTGCCAGCAGTGACGGGGGGGAGGGAAACATTCAGTACTTC. Its translation: CASSDGGEGNIQYF.